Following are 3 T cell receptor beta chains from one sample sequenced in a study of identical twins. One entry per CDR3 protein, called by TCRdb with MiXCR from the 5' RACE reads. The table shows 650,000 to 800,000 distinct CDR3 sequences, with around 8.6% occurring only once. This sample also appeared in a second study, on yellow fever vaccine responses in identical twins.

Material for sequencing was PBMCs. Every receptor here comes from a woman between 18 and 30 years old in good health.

Written as DNA, the CDR3 is TGCAGCGTTGAAGGATTAGACGGGCTCTCCTACGAGCAGTACTTC. It specifies CSVEGLDGLSYEQYF. This sequence joins TRBV29-1 and TRBJ2-7; D gene ambiguous. V lost 1 base and J 0 bases, leaving 13 bases between the germline ends. This CDR3 has 15 residues. Per the germline V gene, CDR1 is SQVTM and CDR2 is ANQGSEA.

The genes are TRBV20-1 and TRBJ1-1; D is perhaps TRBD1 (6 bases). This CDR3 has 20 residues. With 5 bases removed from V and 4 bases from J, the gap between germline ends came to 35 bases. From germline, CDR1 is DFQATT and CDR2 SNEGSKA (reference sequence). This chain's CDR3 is CSAPLELLRGATGRGTEAFF. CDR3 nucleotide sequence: TGCAGTGCTCCCTTGGAGCTTTTGCGGGGGGCTACGGGTCGCGGCACTGAAGCTTTCTTT.

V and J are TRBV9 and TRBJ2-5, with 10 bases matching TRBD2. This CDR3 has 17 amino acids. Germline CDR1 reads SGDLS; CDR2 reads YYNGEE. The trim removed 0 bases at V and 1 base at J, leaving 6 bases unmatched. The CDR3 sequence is CASSVEGSGGTQETQYF. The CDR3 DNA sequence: TGTGCCAGCAGCGTAGAAGGTAGCGGGGGGACCCAAGAGACCCAGTACTTC.